Below are 17 T cell receptor beta chains sequenced from a single sample in a study of sequential checkpoint blockade in melanoma (dated by TCRdb to the late 2010s). Taken with the paper, the label for treatment or condition translates to: randomized to nivolumab then ipilimumab (arm A) or the reverse (arm B). The library was built by means of the immunoSEQ multiplex PCR assay. Held by TCRdb, this immuneACCESS table contains in-frame sequences only and omits some clones. Under half of the omission traces to an unresolved V gene where checked; the cause of the rest is unknown. The sample profile shows some 20,000 clones; about 86% of them were found once. Together, the top ten hold about 40% of the sample. The material sequenced was CD8+ T cells sorted from blood (inferred from file names), taken from a patient given nivolumab and ipilimumab in sequence. Every receptor here comes from a human donor with melanoma.

V and J are TRBV6-5 and TRBJ2-7; no clear D. Germline loops: CDR1 MNHEY, CDR2 SVGAGI. V dropped 4 bases and J dropped 2 bases, with 9 bases sitting between them. The CDR3 runs to 13 residues. The CDR3 DNA sequence: TGTGCCAGCAGTTTGGGCTGGACCTACGAGCAGTACTTC. Translating gives CASSLGWTYEQYF.

V is TRBV19 and J is TRBJ1-6, with 8 bases matching TRBD1. The CDR3 covers 14 residues. Germline-derived CDR1 and CDR2 are LNHDA and SQIVND (reference sequence). V gave up 5 bases and J gave up 5 bases; unmatched junction bases: 2. CDR3 residues: CASSPGQDNSPLHF. The CDR3 region has the DNA TGTGCCAGTAGTCCGGGACAGGATAATTCACCCCTCCACTTT.

The sample holds one count of this clone. The chain couples TRBV27 to TRBJ1-2; a weak D match, TRBD1 (5 bases). Germline lookup yields CDR1 MNHEY and CDR2 SMNVEV (reference sequence). The CDR3 loop spans 14 amino acids. The ends were cut back, 3 bases at V and 3 bases at J, with 11 bases in the middle. The chain's CDR3 is CASSFGGQHYGYTF. CDR3 sequence (DNA): TGTGCCAGCAGTTTCGGGGGTCAACACTATGGCTACACCTTC.

The J gene is TRBJ1-1, the V gene TRBV5-1; a weak D match, TRBD1 (5 bases). V lost 5 bases and J 7 bases, leaving 12 bases between the germline ends. In germline, CDR1 is SGHRS, CDR2 YFSETQ. The CDR3 covers 12 residues. The CDR3 sequence: CASSQGEDEAFF. The DNA for the CDR3 is TGCGCCAGCAGTCAAGGGGAAGATGAAGCTTTCTTT.

The chain couples TRBV28 to TRBJ2-3, with D possibly TRBD1 on 5 matching bases. Trimming removed 3 bases from V and 3 bases from J, with 13 bases in between. CDR1 and CDR2 from the germline V gene are MDHEN and SYDVKM. This CDR3 region has 15 residues. CDR3 sequence (DNA): TGTGCCAGCAGTTTTTTAGGGGTGGGGACAGATACGCAGTATTTT. Protein sequence: CASSFLGVGTDTQYF.

The J gene is TRBJ2-7, the V gene TRBV27; 9 bases are a match to TRBD2. The CDR3 spans 15 residues. From germline, CDR1 is MNHEY and CDR2 SMNVEV (reference sequence). The ends lost 1 base at V and 3 bases at J; junction bases unmatched: 4. The CDR3 loop is CASSLWASGDYEQYF. The CDR3 DNA sequence: TGTGCCAGCAGTTTATGGGCTAGCGGGGACTACGAGCAGTACTTC.

This clone was detected only a few times. The V call is TRBV7-9, the J call TRBJ2-3; tentative D call: TRBD2 (5 bases). Germline V gene data show CDR1 as SEHNR and CDR2 as FQNEAQ (reference sequence). This CDR3 is built from 16 residues. V lost 4 bases, J lost 3 bases, and 17 bases lay in between. The CDR3 reads CASSSRTREWTDTQYF. The CDR3, as DNA: TGTGCCAGCAGCTCACGGACGAGGGAGTGGACAGATACGCAGTATTTT.

The V and J genes are TRBV28 and TRBJ1-6; D may be TRBD1 (6 bases). The CDR3 is 15 amino acids. In germline, CDR1 is MDHEN, CDR2 SYDVKM. Trimming removed 7 bases at V and 5 bases at J, with 15 bases between. This CDR3 is CASIAFRTDNSPLHF. The CDR3 region has the DNA TGTGCCAGCATCGCTTTCCGGACAGATAATTCACCCCTCCACTTT.

The chain recombines TRBV4-2 with TRBJ1-6; no reliable D call. Trimming took off 1 base at V and 5 bases at J, with 12 bases between the two ends. Germline-derived CDR1 and CDR2 are LGHNA and YNFKEQ. CDR3 length equals 16 residues. This chain's CDR3 is CASSQGPPGDNSPLHF. The CDR3 DNA reads as TGTGCCAGCAGCCAAGGTCCTCCAGGCGATAATTCACCCCTCCACTTT.

The chain couples TRBV6-5 to TRBJ2-1; D gene ambiguous. The V gene's germline CDR1 is MNHEY and CDR2 SVGAGI. This CDR3 spans 12 amino acids. In DNA form, the CDR3 reads TGTGCTACATCGACTGGTTACAATGAGCAGTTCTTC. This gives the protein CATSTGYNEQFF.

In DNA, the CDR3 is TGTGCCAGCAGCTGGGCAGCGGGGAGCACAGATACGCAGTATTTT. Its protein is CASSWAAGSTDTQYF. The V and J genes are TRBV5-4 and TRBJ2-3, with 7 bases that match TRBD2. This CDR3 spans 15 amino acids. The V and J ends lost 3 bases and 0 bases, in that order; junction bases with no gene match: 4. Per germline, CDR1 SGHNT and CDR2 YYREEE (reference sequence).

The CDR3, as DNA: TGTGCCAGCACGATAGGGGAAGAGACCCAGTACTTC. This sequence encodes CASTIGEETQYF. The chain employs TRBV13 and TRBJ2-5; TRBD1 might be the D (5 bases). Trimming took off 7 bases at V and 3 bases at J, with 9 bases between the two ends. This CDR3 has 12 residues. Germline CDR1 PRHDT, CDR2 FYEKMQ (reference sequence).

CDR3 DNA sequence: TGTGCCAGCAGTTACTCGATACAGGGGAATCAGCCCCAGCATTTT. This sequence encodes CASSYSIQGNQPQHF. The V call is TRBV6-7, the J call TRBJ1-5, with TRBD1 identical over 7 bases. TRBV6-7 is annotated as an ORF whose role is uncertain. This CDR3 is 15 amino acids long. V shed 0 bases and J 4 bases; nucleotides not matched to a gene: 3.

The chain employs TRBV28 and TRBJ1-2; 8 nucleotides line up with TRBD1. After removal of 3 bases from V and 8 bases from J, the junction contained 11 bases not matched to a gene. The CDR3 sequence is 15 residues long. The germline V gene has CDR1 MDHEN and CDR2 SYDVKM. CDR3 DNA: TGTGCCAGCAGTTTCAGGACAGGGAGTATGTGGGGCTACACCTTC. Translating it yields CASSFRTGSMWGYTF.

The chain links TRBV27 to TRBJ2-1; 7 nucleotides agree with TRBD2. The CDR3 contains 15 residues. The V gene end was trimmed by 3 bases and the J gene end by 4 bases; junction bases not matched to a gene: 6. The germline CDR1 and CDR2 sequences are MNHEY and SMNVEV (reference sequence). CDR3 in DNA: TGTGCCAGCAGTTTCTGGGCGGGAGAATACAATGAGCAGTTCTTC. This sequence encodes CASSFWAGEYNEQFF.

The rearrangement joins TRBV29-1 to TRBJ2-7; TRBD2 matches 8 bases. Losses at the gene ends were 7 bases for V and 7 bases for J; bases not matched to a gene: 9. Germline V gene data show CDR1 as SQVTM and CDR2 as ANQGSEA. The CDR3 has 12 residues. CDR3 sequence (DNA): TGCAGCGCGGGGGGGCCATCGGGGGAGCAGTACTTC. Translation: CSAGGPSGEQYF.

The rearrangement links TRBV6-6 to TRBJ2-4; 9 nucleotides line up with TRBD2. Germline lookup yields CDR1 MNHNY and CDR2 SVGAGI (reference sequence). The CDR3 sequence is 13 residues long. CDR3 DNA: TGTGCGACCTCGAGCGGGGGGTTGAACATTCAGTACTTC. Translating it yields CATSSGGLNIQYF.